This TCR beta chain originates from a study of OX40 agonist ivuxolimab in advanced cancers. Broadly, across the study: Ivuxolimab was an agonistic, fully human IgG2 monoclonal antibody directed against OX40 (CD134), a costimulatory receptor. Among the 50 to 55 dose-escalation patients, some 20 had hepatocellular carcinoma, 15 or so melanoma, 9 renal cell carcinoma and 9 head and neck cancer. Partial responses were achieved by three dose-escalation patients, of whom one had hepatocellular carcinoma and two had cutaneous melanoma. A male proportion of around 80% and a mean age of approximately 61 years, ranging from about 23 to 90, were recorded for the dose-escalation cohort. Prior anti-PD-1, anti-PD-L1 or anti-CTLA-4 therapy was permitted, and checkpoint inhibitors had been received by roughly 40% of dose-escalation patients. The point of sequencing TCRbeta in the periphery was to test whether ivuxolimab changed TCR sequence diversity and drove clonal T-cell expansion. Intravenous ivuxolimab was administered to patients every 2 weeks at six dose levels: 0.01, 0.1, 0.3, 1.5, 3 and 10 mg/kg. The paper covers the monotherapy dose-escalation part of the phase I ivuxolimab trial, which included N of about 50 patients.

Concerning this clone itself: The clone's antigen remains unknown. Per-nucleotide qualities are absent, and no much larger clonotype sits a single base away.

What the research found in general, with its limitations: Antigen specificity was not determined for the clonally expanded peripheral T cells. At doses of 0.1 to 3.0 mg/kg, clonal expansion of both CD4+ and CD8+ blood T cells was observed from baseline to week 6. In the 0.1-3.0 mg/kg groups, partial responders were among the patients with the lowest normalized peripheral clonal expansion, particularly in CD8+ T cells. After ivuxolimab, more expanded clones were found on average in CD8+ T cells than in CD4+ T cells. Low levels of normalized T-cell clonal expansion were also shown by some nonresponding patients.

Patients with a history of autoimmune disease or receiving systemic immunosuppression were excluded from the trial. Peripheral blood for TCR sequencing was collected from all dose cohorts at baseline, on cycle 4 day 1, and on cycle 7 day 1. The samples were taken from a phase I, first-in-human, multicenter, open-label dose-escalation trial of ivuxolimab. Adults with locally advanced or metastatic melanoma, renal cell, hepatocellular, or head and neck squamous cell carcinoma were enrolled in the trial. CD4+ and CD8+ T cells were sorted separately from peripheral blood before TCR sequencing. Genomic DNA was extracted from sorted cells for sequencing of the TCRbeta CDR3 region. The immunoSEQ Assay was used for sequencing of TCRbeta CDR3 regions. The immuneACCESS repertoire file appears here via TCRdb, limited to in-frame rearrangements. These files lack a portion of the clones; in checked studies, under half of the deficit traces to unresolved V genes, and the cause of the others is not known. For this sample there are approximately 70,000 clones; 87% appear just once. The ten largest account for approximately 1.3% of the sample.

The CDR3, cysteine through phenylalanine, is 12 amino acids long. The kept DNA is CDR3 alone, 36 bases in frame from the first base. Looking up the germline V gene yields CDR1 SQVTM and CDR2 ANQGSEA. V is pared back by 4 bases and J by 2 bases, with 9 bases lying between the germline termini. This chain is built from TRBV29-1 and TRBJ2-7; the D gene assignment is ambiguous. Sequenced here: CD4+ or CD8+ T cells sorted from blood, sampled in a trial of the OX40 agonist ivuxolimab. This TCR was recovered from an adult with an advanced solid tumor such as melanoma, head and neck, liver or kidney cancer. The CDR3 reads as follows: CSVGTPPYEQYF. The nucleotide sequence is TGCAGCGTTGGGACCCCACCCTACGAGCAGTACTTC.